One sample yielded the 26 T cell receptor beta chains listed below, sequenced in a study of blood T cell repertoires in COVID-19. Sequencing was performed with immunoSEQ multiplex PCR; in TCRdb, only in-frame clones are kept and a portion is missing. This sample has roughly 250,000 clones, with more than 85% found just once. Sequenced sample: PBMCs or T cells enriched from blood (not recorded which). These receptors were taken from a woman aged 45-60 years who had recovered from COVID-19.

This chain links TRBV28 with TRBJ2-7; 9 bases fit TRBD2. This CDR3 has 17 residues. Trimming took 5 bases from V and 1 from J; bases not matched to a gene: 12. CDR1 is MDHEN and CDR2 is SYDVKM in the germline V gene. For the CDR3, the DNA is TGTGCCAGCAGTCCAGGCCGGGGGCGGGAGGGTTCCTACGAGCAGTACTTC. Residues: CASSPGRGREGSYEQYF.

The J gene is TRBJ2-5, the V gene TRBV5-5; D is unclear. The CDR3 runs 16 residues. Germline loops: CDR1 SGHKS, CDR2 YYEKEE (reference sequence). V lost 3 bases and J lost 1, with 16 bases in between. The CDR3 DNA follows: TGTGCCAGCAGCTCCCTGAAAACAGCATCCCAAGAGACCCAGTACTTC. Translating gives CASSSLKTASQETQYF.

CDR3 amino acids: CASSSRSSGSFNEQYF. The CDR3 coding sequence is TGTGCCAGCAGCTCAAGGTCCAGCGGGAGTTTCAACGAGCAGTACTTC. This sequence joins TRBV3-1 (or the pseudogene TRBV3-2) and TRBJ2-7, with 8 bases that match TRBD2. This CDR3 is 16 amino acids long. Germline CDR1 is LGHDT and CDR2 is YNNKEL (reference sequence). V gave up 5 bases and J gave up 5 bases; unmatched junction bases: 14.

The chain carries TRBV28 and TRBJ2-7; tentative D call: TRBD2 (6 bases). The germline V gene has CDR1 MDHEN and CDR2 SYDVKM. V gave up 7 bases and J gave up 3 bases, with 22 bases separating them. This CDR3 contains 16 residues. CDR3 region: CASTTSSRPGVYEQYF. The CDR3 DNA is TGTGCCAGCACCACTAGCAGTCGGCCGGGGGTCTACGAGCAGTACTTC.

This clone was counted a few times. The chain couples TRBV19 to TRBJ1-4; 7 bases match TRBD1. The junction had 4 bases not matched to a gene; V was cut back by 6 bases and J by 0 bases. CDR3 length equals 15 residues. Per the germline V gene, CDR1 is LNHDA and CDR2 is SQIVND (reference sequence). The CDR3 loop reads CASSRDRATNEKLFF. In DNA, the CDR3 is TGTGCCAGTAGCAGGGACAGAGCAACTAATGAAAAACTGTTTTTT.

V usage is TRBV15 and J usage is TRBJ2-7; a possible D gene is TRBD2 (6 bases). Between the trimmed V and J ends, which lost 6 bases and 5 bases, there was a span of 20 bases. Germline CDR1 reads LNHNV; CDR2 reads YYDKDF (reference sequence). The CDR3 is made up of 15 amino acids. CDR3 sequence (DNA): TGTGCCACCAGACGGGACTTCCACACAAGGAACGAGCAGTACTTC. Its translation is CATRRDFHTRNEQYF.

This chain uses TRBV10-3 with TRBJ2-7, with a possible D match to TRBD1 (5 bases). CDR1 and CDR2 (germline): ENHRY, SYGVKD. V lost 0 bases and J 3 bases, leaving 15 bases between the germline ends. This CDR3 is 16 amino acids long. This CDR3 is CAISESRTQTGYEQYF. In DNA form, the CDR3 reads TGTGCCATCAGTGAGTCGCGGACACAAACCGGCTACGAGCAGTACTTC.

The chain couples TRBV4-3 to TRBJ2-3; the D is unclear. Per germline, CDR1 LGHNA and CDR2 YSLEER. Trimming took off 1 base at V and 5 bases at J, with 7 bases between the two ends. The CDR3 contains 13 residues. In nucleotides, the CDR3 is TGCGCCAGCAGCCAAGGACTGGTAGATACGCAGTATTTT. Its protein product is CASSQGLVDTQYF.

The chain combines TRBV27 with TRBJ2-1, with 7 nucleotides matching TRBD1. The germline CDR1 and CDR2 sequences are MNHEY and SMNVEV (reference sequence). Losses at the gene ends were 6 bases for V and 9 bases for J; bases not matched to a gene: 5. The CDR3 is 12 residues long. In DNA form, the CDR3 reads TGTGCCAGCAGCCCCAGGGGGTTTGAGCAGTTCTTC. It is translated as CASSPRGFEQFF.

Notes on this clone: Within the sample, other DNA sequences also encode this same CDR3. J is TRBJ2-7 and V is TRBV12-3 or TRBV12-4, with 7 bases fitting TRBD1. Trimming removed 4 bases from V and 1 base from J; junction bases left unmatched: 1. The CDR3 runs 13 residues. The CDR3 loop is CASSSTGSYEQYF. The CDR3 DNA reads TGTGCCAGCAGTTCGACAGGGTCCTACGAGCAGTACTTC.

The rearrangement links TRBV5-6 to TRBJ1-4, with D hard to call. The CDR3 loop spans 14 amino acids. The V gene's germline CDR1 is SGHDT and CDR2 YYEEEE. V lost 0 bases, J lost 4 bases, and 7 bases lay in between. The DNA for the CDR3 is TGTGCCAGCAGCTTGGTCCAGTATAATGAAAAACTGTTTTTT. Translated, it gives CASSLVQYNEKLFF.

This clone showed up just a few times. The chain employs TRBV15 and TRBJ2-5, with 9 bases that match TRBD1. Per the germline V gene, CDR1 is LNHNV and CDR2 is YYDKDF (reference sequence). CDR3 size: 15 residues. The J segment lost 4 bases and the V segment lost 0 bases, leaving 3 bases of the junction unmatched. The CDR3 reads CATSRETGGPETQYF. The CDR3 DNA is TGTGCCACCAGCAGAGAAACAGGGGGCCCAGAGACCCAGTACTTC.

As DNA, the CDR3 is TGTGCCAGCAGCTCAGAAGGCGGGAGGCGCTACGAGCAGTACTTC. The encoded protein is CASSSEGGRRYEQYF. The gene calls are TRBV11-2 and TRBJ2-7, with 8 positions matching TRBD2. The CDR3 covers 15 residues. Unmatched junction bases numbered 8, after V lost 4 bases and J lost 3 bases. The germline gives CDR1 SGHAT, CDR2 FQNNGV.

This clone was observed a handful of times. The chain is built from TRBV28 and TRBJ1-2; D may be TRBD1 (5 bases). Looked up from germline, CDR1 is MDHEN and CDR2 is SYDVKM. V lost 6 bases and J lost 4, with 12 bases in between. This CDR3 has 13 residues. For the CDR3, the DNA is TGTGCCAGCAGCTCTGACAGAATCTATGGCTACACCTTC. Its protein is CASSSDRIYGYTF.

The genes are TRBV10-1 and TRBJ1-1, with D tentatively TRBD1 (6 bases). Germline CDR1 WNHNN, CDR2 SYGVQD (reference sequence). With 2 bases removed from V and 8 bases from J, the gap between germline ends came to 36 bases. This CDR3 is 21 amino acids long. The CDR3 nucleotides are TGCGCCAGCAGTGAGGGACGGGGGGGCAGGTCGTTGTTCACTGTTCGGTGCGAAGCTTTCTTT. Translated, it gives CASSEGRGGRSLFTVRCEAFF.

The chain employs TRBV2 and TRBJ1-5; 8 bases fit TRBD1. CDR3 size: 17 residues. Germline values: CDR1 SNHLY, CDR2 FYNNEI. The V and J ends lost 6 bases and 0 bases, in that order; junction bases with no gene match: 10. CDR3 protein: CASSHTQGAASNQPQHF. Written as DNA, the CDR3 is TGTGCCAGCAGCCACACCCAGGGGGCAGCTAGCAATCAGCCCCAGCATTTT.

This chain connects TRBV5-8 to TRBJ1-2; no clear D. Germline assignment: CDR1 SGHTS and CDR2 YDEGEE. The CDR3 runs to 14 residues. With 4 bases removed from V and 4 bases from J, the gap between germline ends came to 14 bases. The CDR3 bases are TGTGCCAGCAGCCTCCGGACTCTCCCCTATGGCTACACCTTC. Encoded protein: CASSLRTLPYGYTF.

The J gene is TRBJ1-3, the V gene TRBV28, with 8 bases matching TRBD1. Germline CDR1 is MDHEN and CDR2 is SYDVKM. CDR3 length: 16 residues. The ends lost 1 base at V and 2 bases at J; junction bases unmatched: 4. CDR3 coding DNA: TGTGCCAGCAGTTTATCCGACAGGGGAGCTGGAAACACCATATATTTT. Translation gives CASSLSDRGAGNTIYF.

This clone came up a few times. The CDR3 bases are TGTGCCAGCAGCTTATCAGGGGAAAGCAATGAGCAGTTCTTC. Its protein is CASSLSGESNEQFF. The chain couples TRBV7-8 to TRBJ2-1, with D possibly being TRBD1 (6 bases). From germline, CDR1 is SGHVS and CDR2 FQNEAQ. CDR3 length: 14 residues. The V end was cut by 2 bases, the J end by 6 bases, with 11 bases between.

The CDR3 reads CASSTGTLASTDTQYF. CDR3 in DNA: TGTGCCAGTAGTACCGGGACACTGGCTAGCACAGATACGCAGTATTTT. V and J are TRBV19 and TRBJ2-3; D might be TRBD1 (6 bases). The CDR3 is 16 amino acids. V dropped 4 bases and J dropped 0 bases, with 14 bases sitting between them. Germline V CDR1 and CDR2: LNHDA, SQIVND (reference sequence).

The chain has TRBV28 and TRBJ2-7; 8 bases are shared with TRBD2. Trimming took 4 bases from V and 5 from J; bases not matched to a gene: 7. The CDR3 totals 14 residues. Per the germline V gene, CDR1 is MDHEN and CDR2 is SYDVKM. The CDR3: CASSSPGGRNEQYF. In DNA form, the CDR3 reads TGTGCCAGCAGTTCGCCGGGAGGGCGGAACGAGCAGTACTTC. Combining the CDR3 with reference TRBV28 and TRBJ2-7 gives the whole variable domain DVKVTQSSRYLVKRTGEKVFLECVQDMDHENMFWYRQDPGLGLRLIYFSYDVKMKEKGDIPEGYSVSREKKERFSLILESASTNQTSMYLCASSSPGGRNEQYFGPGTRLTVT.

The sample holds a few counts of this clone. This chain links TRBV30 with TRBJ1-1, with TRBD1 as a possible D gene (6 bases). Trimming removed 4 bases from V and 4 bases from J, with 13 bases in between. This CDR3 spans 13 amino acids. CDR1 is GTSNPN, CDR2 SVGIG, per germline (reference sequence). The CDR3 here is CAWTSRGFTEAFF. The CDR3 DNA sequence: TGTGCCTGGACGTCCAGGGGCTTCACTGAAGCTTTCTTT.

The chain has TRBV13 and TRBJ2-7; TRBD2 agrees at 11 bases. Germline-derived CDR1 and CDR2 are PRHDT and FYEKMQ (reference sequence). V was clipped by 6 bases and J by 0 bases; unmatched bases: 7. The CDR3 is 16 residues long. DNA of the CDR3: TGTGCCAGCAGGAAACTAGCGGGGGATAGCTCCTACGAGCAGTACTTC. Protein sequence: CASRKLAGDSSYEQYF.

The gene calls are TRBV5-1 and TRBJ2-1, with 8 bases aligning to TRBD2. Germline V gene data show CDR1 as SGHRS and CDR2 as YFSETQ. The CDR3 totals 15 residues. With 6 bases clipped from V and 3 bases from J, the junction kept 8 bases outside the gene matches. The CDR3 sequence: CASTSGGNFYNEQFF. As DNA, the CDR3 is TGCGCCAGCACGTCGGGGGGGAACTTCTACAATGAGCAGTTCTTC. Full variable domain (outside the CDR3, taken from reference TRBV5-1 and TRBJ2-1): KAGVTQTPRYLIKTRGQQVTLSCSPISGHRSVSWYQQTPGQGLQFLFEYFSETQRNKGNFPGRFSGRQFSNSRSEMNVSTLELGDSALYLCASTSGGNFYNEQFFGPGTRLTVL.

This sequence joins TRBV10-3 and TRBJ1-5; maybe TRBD1 (6 bases). V was pared by 6 bases and J by 4 bases, with 13 bases between. Germline-derived CDR1 and CDR2 are ENHRY and SYGVKD. The CDR3 extends over 14 amino acids. In nucleotides, the CDR3 is TGTGCCATCAGGGCGGACAGTTATAATCAGCCCCAGCATTTT. Amino acids: CAIRADSYNQPQHF.

V and J are TRBV12-5 and TRBJ2-3; possibly TRBD2 for D (5 bases). CDR3 length: 15 amino acids. V lost 2 bases and J 6 bases, leaving 15 bases between the germline ends. Looked up from germline, CDR1 is LGHNT and CDR2 is FRNRAP. CDR3 DNA sequence: TGTGCTAGTGGTTTGTCCGGTTTCTGGAGGGATACGCAGTATTTT. Translating gives CASGLSGFWRDTQYF.